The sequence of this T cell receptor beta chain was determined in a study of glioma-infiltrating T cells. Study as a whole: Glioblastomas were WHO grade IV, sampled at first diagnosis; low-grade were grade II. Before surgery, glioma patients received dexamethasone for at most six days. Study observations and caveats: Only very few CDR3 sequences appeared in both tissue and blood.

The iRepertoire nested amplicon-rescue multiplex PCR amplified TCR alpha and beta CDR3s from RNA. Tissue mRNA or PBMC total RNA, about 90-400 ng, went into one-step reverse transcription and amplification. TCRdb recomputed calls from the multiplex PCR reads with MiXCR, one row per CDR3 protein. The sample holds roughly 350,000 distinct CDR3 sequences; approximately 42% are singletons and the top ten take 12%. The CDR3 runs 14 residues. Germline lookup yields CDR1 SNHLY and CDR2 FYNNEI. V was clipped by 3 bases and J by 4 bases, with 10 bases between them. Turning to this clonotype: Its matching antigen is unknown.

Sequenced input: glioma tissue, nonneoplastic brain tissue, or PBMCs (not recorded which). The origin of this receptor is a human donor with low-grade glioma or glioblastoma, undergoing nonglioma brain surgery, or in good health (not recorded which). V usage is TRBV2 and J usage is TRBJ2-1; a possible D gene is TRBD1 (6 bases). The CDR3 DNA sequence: TGTGCCAGCAGTGACAGGGGAATATACAATGAGCAGTTCTTC. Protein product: CASSDRGIYNEQFF.